The 8 T cell receptor beta chains presented below share a single source sample, sequenced in a study of T cell changes during pregnancy in multiple sclerosis. This table comes from immunoSEQ multiplex PCR, and its TCRdb copy is limited to in-frame clones, with some not included. The table includes 33,000 or so clones, nearly 95% detected once. Sequenced material: CD4+ T cells from peripheral blood mononuclear cells, taken in the third trimester of pregnancy. The origin of the receptors is a female donor in good health, enrolled as a control in a pregnancy study.

The chain uses TRBV6-1 and TRBJ1-6, with D perhaps TRBD1 (6 bases). V was clipped by 4 bases and J by 7 bases, with 17 bases between them. The germline gives CDR1 MNHNS, CDR2 SASEGT. This CDR3 has 16 residues. CDR3 bases: TGTGCCAGCAGTGGATATTGGACAGCAACGAATTCACCCCTCCACTTT. This sequence encodes CASSGYWTATNSPLHF.

This clone appeared a single time. The chain joins TRBV5-1 to TRBJ2-1, with 10 positions matching TRBD1. The germline gives CDR1 SGHRS, CDR2 YFSETQ. V lost 4 bases, J lost 15 bases, and 10 bases stayed unmatched. CDR3 length equals 13 residues. CDR3 loop: CASSRTGTGALFF. CDR3 coding DNA: TGCGCCAGCAGCCGAACCGGGACAGGGGCCCTGTTCTTC.

The genes are TRBV6-6 and TRBJ1-2; D perhaps matches TRBD1 (6 bases). This CDR3 comprises 14 residues. CDR1 MNHNY and CDR2 SVGAGI come from the germline V gene (reference sequence). V lost 5 bases and J 2 bases, leaving 12 bases between the germline ends. The CDR3 region is CASSQQGNNYGYTF. For the CDR3, the DNA is TGTGCCAGCAGTCAACAGGGTAACAACTATGGCTACACCTTC.

The chain is built from TRBV18 and TRBJ1-1; TRBD1 is a possible D gene (6 bases). Germline loops: CDR1 KGHSH, CDR2 LQKENI. The ends were cut back, 6 bases at V and 1 base at J, with 9 bases in the middle. The CDR3 totals 13 residues. CDR3 bases: TGTGCCAGCTCCCAACAGGGGAACACTGAAGCTTTCTTT. It translates to CASSQQGNTEAFF.

The chain links TRBV12-5 to TRBJ1-6, with 7 nucleotides matching TRBD1. V trimming: 6 bases; J trimming: 1 base; junction bases outside the gene matches: 9. Per germline, CDR1 LGHNT and CDR2 FRNRAP. CDR3 length: 17 amino acids. The CDR3 DNA is TGTGCTAGTGGATACGAAAGGGGGCCATCCTATAATTCACCCCTCCACTTT. Translation gives CASGYERGPSYNSPLHF. The entire variable domain, with the rest obtained from reference TRBV12-5 and TRBJ1-6, is as follows: DARVTQTPRHKVTEMGQEVTMRCQPILGHNTVFWYRQTMMQGLELLAYFRNRAPLDDSGMPKDRFSAEMPDATLATLKIQPSEPRDSAVYFCASGYERGPSYNSPLHFGNGTRLTVT.

This clone was counted a single time. This chain joins TRBV7-8 and TRBJ2-1; no clear D. The V gene lost 5 bases and the J gene lost 12 bases, with 11 bases spanning the gap. This CDR3 contains 11 residues. Looked up from germline, CDR1 is SGHVS and CDR2 is FQNEAQ. DNA for the CDR3: TGTGCCAGCAGCCCCCTAGACTCGCAGTTCTTC. It encodes CASSPLDSQFF. Full variable domain (outside the CDR3, taken from reference TRBV7-8 and TRBJ2-1): GAGVSQSPRYKVAKRGQDVALRCDPISGHVSLFWYQQALGQGPEFLTYFQNEAQLDKSGLPSDRFFAERPEGSVSTLKIQRTQQEDSAVYLCASSPLDSQFFGPGTRLTVL.

V and J are TRBV18 and TRBJ2-1; 10 bases are shared with TRBD2. V was pared by 6 bases and J by 8 bases, with 13 bases of the junction left unmatched. CDR3 size: 16 residues. Germline CDR1 reads KGHSH; CDR2 reads LQKENI. CDR3 in DNA: TGTGCCAGCTCCAGGCTGAGCGGGGGGGCAGTCGATGAGCAGTTCTTC. Translation: CASSRLSGGAVDEQFF.

This clone was picked up one time. This rearrangement joins TRBV7-3 to TRBJ1-2; 7 positions match TRBD1. The J segment lost 6 bases and the V segment lost 0 bases, leaving 7 bases of the junction unmatched. Germline V gene data show CDR1 as SGHTA and CDR2 as FQGTGA. This CDR3 contains 15 residues. CDR3 sequence: CASSLTGTAPDGYTF. CDR3 nucleotide sequence: TGTGCCAGCAGCTTAACGGGGACAGCCCCGGATGGCTACACCTTC. Full variable domain (rest looked up from reference TRBV7-3 and TRBJ1-2): GAGVSQTPSNKVTEKGKYVELRCDPISGHTALYWYRQSLGQGPEFLIYFQGTGAADDSGLPNDRFFAVRPEGSVSTLKIQRTERGDSAVYLCASSLTGTAPDGYTFGSGTRLTVV.